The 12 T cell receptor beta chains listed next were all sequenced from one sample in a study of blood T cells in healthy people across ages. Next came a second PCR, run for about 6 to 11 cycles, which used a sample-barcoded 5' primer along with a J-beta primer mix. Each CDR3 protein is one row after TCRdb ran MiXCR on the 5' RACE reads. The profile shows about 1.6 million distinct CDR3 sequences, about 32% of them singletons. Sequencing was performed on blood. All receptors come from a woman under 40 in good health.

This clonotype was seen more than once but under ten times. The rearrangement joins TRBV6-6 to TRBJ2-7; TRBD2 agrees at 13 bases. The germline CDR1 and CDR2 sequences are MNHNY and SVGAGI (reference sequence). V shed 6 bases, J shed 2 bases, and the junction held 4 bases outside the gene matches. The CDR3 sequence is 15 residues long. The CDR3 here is CASRPGLAGTYEQYF. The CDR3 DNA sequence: TGTGCCAGCAGACCGGGACTAGCGGGAACCTACGAGCAGTACTTC.

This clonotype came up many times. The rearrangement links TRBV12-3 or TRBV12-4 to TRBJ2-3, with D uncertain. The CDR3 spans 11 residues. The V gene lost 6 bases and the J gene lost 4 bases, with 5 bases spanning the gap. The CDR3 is CASSRADTQYF. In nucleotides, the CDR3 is TGTGCCAGCAGCCGAGCAGATACGCAGTATTTT.

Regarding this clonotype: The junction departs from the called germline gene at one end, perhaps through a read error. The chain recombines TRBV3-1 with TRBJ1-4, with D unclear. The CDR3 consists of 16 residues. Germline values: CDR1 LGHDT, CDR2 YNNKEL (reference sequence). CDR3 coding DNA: TGTGCTAGCAGCCGGGCCTCTCGTCTCGGGAATGAAAAACTGTTTTTT. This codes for CASSRASRLGNEKLFF.

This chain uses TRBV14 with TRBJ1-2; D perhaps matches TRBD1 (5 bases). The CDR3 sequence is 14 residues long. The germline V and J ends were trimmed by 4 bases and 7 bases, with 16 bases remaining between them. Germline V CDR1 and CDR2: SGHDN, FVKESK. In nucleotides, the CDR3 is TGTGCCAGCAGCCCACCGGGGGTACTCGGTGGCTACACCTTC. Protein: CASSPPGVLGGYTF.

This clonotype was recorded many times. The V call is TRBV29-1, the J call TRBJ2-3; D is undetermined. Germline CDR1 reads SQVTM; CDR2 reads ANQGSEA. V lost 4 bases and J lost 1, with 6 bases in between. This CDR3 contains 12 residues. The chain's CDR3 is CSVVSRTDTQYF. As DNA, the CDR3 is TGCAGCGTTGTATCGCGCACAGATACGCAGTATTTT.

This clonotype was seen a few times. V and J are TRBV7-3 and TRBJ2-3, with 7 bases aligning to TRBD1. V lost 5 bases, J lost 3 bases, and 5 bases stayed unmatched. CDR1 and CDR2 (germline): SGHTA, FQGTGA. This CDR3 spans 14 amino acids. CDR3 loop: CASSRDRWTDTQYF. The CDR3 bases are TGTGCCAGCAGCCGGGACAGATGGACAGATACGCAGTATTTT. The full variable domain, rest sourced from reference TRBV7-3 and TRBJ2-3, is GAGVSQTPSNKVTEKGKYVELRCDPISGHTALYWYRQSLGQGPEFLIYFQGTGAADDSGLPNDRFFAVRPEGSVSTLKIQRTERGDSAVYLCASSRDRWTDTQYFGPGTRLTVL.

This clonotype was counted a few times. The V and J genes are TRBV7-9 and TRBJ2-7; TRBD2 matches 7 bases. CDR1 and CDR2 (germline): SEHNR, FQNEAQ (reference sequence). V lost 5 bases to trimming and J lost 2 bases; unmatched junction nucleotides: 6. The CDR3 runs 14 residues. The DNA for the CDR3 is TGTGCCAGCAGCCCCAGCGGGGTGGCCTACGAGCAGTACTTC. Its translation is CASSPSGVAYEQYF.

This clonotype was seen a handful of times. CDR3 sequence reads: CASSPGATVEAFF. CDR3 bases: TGTGCCAGCAGCCCGGGGGCGACAGTTGAAGCTTTCTTT. The J gene is TRBJ1-1, the V gene TRBV25-1; possible D gene TRBD1, 6 bases. CDR1 is MGHDK, CDR2 SYGVNS, per germline. Trimming left V 6 bases short and J 7 bases short, with 15 bases between. This CDR3 comprises 13 residues.

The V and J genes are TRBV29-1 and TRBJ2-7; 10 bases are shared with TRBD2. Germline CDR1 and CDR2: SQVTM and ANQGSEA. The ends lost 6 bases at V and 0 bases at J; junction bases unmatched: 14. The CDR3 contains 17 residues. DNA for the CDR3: TGCAGCGTGACCCAGAGGAAACTAGCGGGGAACTCCTACGAGCAGTACTTC. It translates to CSVTQRKLAGNSYEQYF.

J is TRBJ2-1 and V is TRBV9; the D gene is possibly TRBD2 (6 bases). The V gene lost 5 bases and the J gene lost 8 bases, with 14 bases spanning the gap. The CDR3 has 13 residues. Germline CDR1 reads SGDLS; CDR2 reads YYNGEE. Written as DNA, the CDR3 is TGTGCCAGCAGACCCGACTGGGAGGATGAGCAGTTCTTC. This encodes CASRPDWEDEQFF.

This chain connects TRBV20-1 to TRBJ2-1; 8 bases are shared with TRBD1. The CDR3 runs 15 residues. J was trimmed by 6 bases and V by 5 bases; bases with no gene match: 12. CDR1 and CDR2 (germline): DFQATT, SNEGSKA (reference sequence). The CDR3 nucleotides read TGCAGTGCTCGATATTTGACAGGGGTTTTCAATGAGCAGTTCTTC. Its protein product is CSARYLTGVFNEQFF.

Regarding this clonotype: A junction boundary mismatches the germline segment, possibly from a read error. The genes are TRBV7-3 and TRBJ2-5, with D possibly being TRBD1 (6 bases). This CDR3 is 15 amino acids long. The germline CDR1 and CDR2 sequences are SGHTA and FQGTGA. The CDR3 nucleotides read TGTGTCAGCAGCACCGCAGGGACACAAGGGGAGACCCAGTACTTC. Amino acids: CVSSTAGTQGETQYF.